This TCR beta chain was captured in a study of T cell repertoires in cytomegalovirus infection. Background on the study: An indication of both CMV infection and matching HLA type came from public TCR beta signatures. Study results and limitations: Summed frequency of shared TCR beta families picked out CMV carriers who also had the relevant HLA. CMV-specific TCR beta clonotypes restricted by HLA-C were the ones dominating the ex vivo response.

In TCRdb, the reads were re-called with MiXCR into one record per CDR3 protein. This sample has about 230,000 distinct CDR3 sequences; roughly 22% occur once, and the top ten carry over 15%. About this clonotype itself: Antigen specificity is unknown.

Germline CDR1 reads SEHNR; CDR2 reads FQNEAQ (reference sequence). Between the trimmed V and J ends, which lost 2 bases and 0 bases, there was a span of 8 bases. The CDR3 runs to 16 residues. This chain connects TRBV7-9 to TRBJ2-6; D is unclear. The sample comprised CD8+ T cells from PBMCs. This clonotype was obtained from a human donor in good health (CMV status not recorded). Some clones in this sample may be carry-over from other donors' samples. CDR3 in DNA: TGTGCCAGCAGCTTATCCAGGAACTCTGGGGCCAACGTCCTGACTTTC. Amino acid sequence: CASSLSRNSGANVLTF.